Shown below are 19 T cell receptor beta chains from a single sample sequenced in a study of cytomegalovirus exposure and HLA in healthy donors. The protocol was immunoSEQ multiplex PCR, while the TCRdb copy is restricted to in-frame clones and leaves out a portion. The sample records roughly 150,000 clones, about 90% being singletons. The source material was PBMCs. The source of these receptors is a woman aged 25 to 45 in good health and CMV-seronegative.

The genes are TRBV9 and TRBJ2-2, with TRBD2 as a possible D gene (5 bases). There are 15 residues in the CDR3. Trimming shortened V by 0 bases and J by 3 bases, and 9 bases separated the two germline ends. CDR1 SGDLS and CDR2 YYNGEE come from the germline V gene. CDR3: CASSVETTYTGELFF. The CDR3 DNA follows: TGTGCCAGCAGCGTAGAGACTACCTACACCGGGGAGCTGTTTTTT.

CDR3 nucleotides: TGCGCCAGCAGCCAAGATGTAGCGCTGGTCTACGAGCAGTACTTC. Amino acid sequence: CASSQDVALVYEQYF. J is TRBJ2-7 and V is TRBV4-3; D possibly corresponds to TRBD2 (5 bases). V lost 0 bases and J lost 3, with 12 bases in between. The germline V gene has CDR1 LGHNA and CDR2 YSLEER. CDR3 length equals 15 residues.

This clone has only a few counts. V gene TRBV25-1 combines with J gene TRBJ1-2, with D uncertain. Germline-derived CDR1 and CDR2 are MGHDK and SYGVNS. V dropped 2 bases and J dropped 8 bases, with 15 bases sitting between them. The CDR3 covers 14 residues. In DNA, the CDR3 is TGTGCCAGCAGTGAAGGACTCACCCCGAGCGGCTACACCTTC. Translating it yields CASSEGLTPSGYTF.

The rearrangement joins TRBV30 to TRBJ2-1; D could derive from TRBD1 or TRBD2 (5 bases each). CDR3 length equals 12 residues. In germline, CDR1 is GTSNPN, CDR2 SVGIG (reference sequence). V was shortened by 1 base and J by 9 bases, with 10 bases between the two germline ends. The CDR3 is CAWSERGGEQFF. The DNA of the CDR3 is TGTGCCTGGAGTGAGAGGGGTGGTGAGCAGTTCTTC.

This clone was detected only once. CDR3: CAWDIAGSDTQYF. CDR3 nucleotides: TGTGCCTGGGATATAGCGGGATCGGATACGCAGTATTTT. This chain joins TRBV30 and TRBJ2-3, with 8 bases matching TRBD2. Germline CDR1 is GTSNPN and CDR2 is SVGIG (reference sequence). This CDR3 contains 13 residues. The trim removed 5 bases at V and 6 bases at J, leaving 7 bases unmatched.

The J gene is TRBJ1-5, the V gene TRBV19, with TRBD1 matching over 10 bases. The CDR3 consists of 15 residues. V lost 4 bases, J lost 7 bases, and 7 bases stayed unmatched. Germline V CDR1 and CDR2: LNHDA, SQIVND (reference sequence). The CDR3 loop reads CASSRDRGQEQPQHF. The CDR3, as DNA: TGTGCCAGTAGTAGAGACAGGGGGCAGGAACAGCCCCAGCATTTT.

The chain couples TRBV5-1 to TRBJ2-7; D possibly matches TRBD1 or TRBD2 (5 bases each). V was trimmed by 0 bases and J by 2 bases, leaving 12 bases between them. The germline V gene encodes CDR1 SGHRS and CDR2 YFSETQ. The CDR3 totals 15 residues. The CDR3 bases are TGCGCCAGCAGCTTGGTAGGGGACGTAGCCTACGAGCAGTACTTC. This codes for CASSLVGDVAYEQYF.

The V call is TRBV7-9, the J call TRBJ2-1, with a weak D call TRBD2 (6 bases). V was trimmed by 7 bases and J by 4 bases, leaving 11 bases between them. CDR3 length: 13 residues. Germline CDR1 reads SEHNR; CDR2 reads FQNEAQ (reference sequence). CDR3 region: CASKGEAYNEQFF. For the CDR3, the DNA is TGTGCCAGCAAAGGGGAGGCTTACAATGAGCAGTTCTTC.

The chain is built from TRBV27 and TRBJ2-1; D uncertain. This CDR3 has 14 amino acids. Trimming took 1 base from V and 5 from J, leaving 9 bases between them. Germline values: CDR1 MNHEY, CDR2 SMNVEV (reference sequence). In nucleotides, the CDR3 is TGTGCCAGCAGTTTATTTGGAGTCGACAATGAGCAGTTCTTC. This encodes CASSLFGVDNEQFF.

The chain carries TRBV13 and TRBJ2-5, with TRBD2 matching 11 bases. CDR3 length: 22 amino acids. Germline lookup yields CDR1 PRHDT and CDR2 FYEKMQ (reference sequence). Trimming removed 2 bases from V and 5 bases from J; junction bases left unmatched: 25. CDR3 sequence reads: CASSLYSPTSGRGTTVLETQYF. The DNA of the CDR3 is TGTGCCAGCAGCTTATATTCCCCCACTAGCGGGAGAGGTACCACCGTTTTGGAGACCCAGTACTTC.

The V and J genes are TRBV4-1 and TRBJ1-4; D unresolved. The germline V gene encodes CDR1 MGHRA and CDR2 YSYEKL. Trimming stripped 0 bases from V and 7 bases from J, with 3 bases between. This CDR3 contains 12 residues. The CDR3 bases are TGCGCCAGCAGCCAAGATTCTGAAAAACTGTTTTTT. Its protein is CASSQDSEKLFF.

CDR3 in amino acids: CASSTLGLAGETQYF. The CDR3 bases are TGTGCCAGCAGTACCTTGGGACTAGCGGGGGAGACCCAGTACTTC. The genes are TRBV6-6 and TRBJ2-5; 13 bases align to TRBD2. The V gene's germline CDR1 is MNHNY and CDR2 SVGAGI (reference sequence). Germline trimming cut 5 bases from V and 5 bases from J; bases unmatched to any gene: 5. The CDR3 runs to 15 residues.

Here the CDR3 DNA reads TGTGCCACCAGCAGAGAGCGACATTCCTACGAGCAGTACTTC. Its protein is CATSRERHSYEQYF. The chain carries TRBV15 and TRBJ2-7; D is ambiguous. This CDR3 comprises 14 residues. Between the trimmed V and J ends, which lost 0 bases and 1 base, there was a span of 7 bases. Germline lookup yields CDR1 LNHNV and CDR2 YYDKDF (reference sequence).

The chain recombines TRBV13 with TRBJ2-7, with 7 bases matching TRBD1. Germline trimming cut 6 bases from V and 0 bases from J; bases unmatched to any gene: 5. This CDR3 is built from 14 residues. Germline loops: CDR1 PRHDT, CDR2 FYEKMQ (reference sequence). In nucleotides, the CDR3 is TGTGCCAGCAGTCGGGACAGCCTCTCCTACGAGCAGTACTTC. Translation: CASSRDSLSYEQYF. Drawing the rest from reference TRBV13 and TRBJ2-7, the complete variable domain is AAGVIQSPRHLIKEKRETATLKCYPIPRHDTVYWYQQGPGQDPQFLISFYEKMQSDKGSIPDRFSAQQFSDYHSELNMSSLELGDSALYFCASSRDSLSYEQYFGPGTRLTVT.

The V and J genes are TRBV5-4 and TRBJ2-5, with 9 bases aligning to TRBD2. Germline values: CDR1 SGHNT, CDR2 YYREEE (reference sequence). V gave up 0 bases and J gave up 5 bases; unmatched junction bases: 8. The CDR3 length is 16 residues. CDR3 region: CASSLGPAGGRETQYF. The CDR3 coding sequence is TGTGCCAGCAGCTTGGGTCCAGCGGGAGGCCGGGAGACCCAGTACTTC.

CDR3 in amino acids: CATSRGFQQYF. For the CDR3, the DNA is TGTGCCACCAGCAGAGGGTTTCAACAGTACTTC. V is TRBV15 and J is TRBJ2-7; D remains unclear. Trimming cost V 1 base and J 10 bases, with 8 bases left between them. The CDR3 length is 11 residues. CDR1 is LNHNV, CDR2 YYDKDF, per germline (reference sequence).

The J gene is TRBJ2-5, the V gene TRBV27; a possible D gene is TRBD1 (5 bases). Germline-derived CDR1 and CDR2 are MNHEY and SMNVEV (reference sequence). The CDR3 contains 14 residues. The germline V and J ends were trimmed by 5 bases and 4 bases, with 14 bases remaining between them. CDR3 region: CASSVQGWGETQYF. The CDR3 coding sequence is TGTGCCAGCAGTGTTCAGGGTTGGGGAGAGACCCAGTACTTC.

This clone was seen once. The chain joins TRBV15 to TRBJ1-2; 7 bases agree with TRBD1. Germline V gives CDR1 LNHNV, CDR2 YYDKDF (reference sequence). V gave up 5 bases and J gave up 8 bases; unmatched junction bases: 8. The CDR3 sequence is 13 residues long. The CDR3 loop reads CATSADRVQGYTF. In nucleotides, the CDR3 is TGTGCCACCAGCGCCGACAGGGTACAAGGCTACACCTTC.

The gene calls are TRBV5-5 and TRBJ1-1; 9 bases map to TRBD1. The CDR3 length is 14 residues. V was pared by 2 bases and J by 5 bases, with 4 bases of the junction left unmatched. Germline V gene lookup returns CDR1 SGHKS and CDR2 YYEKEE (reference sequence). The CDR3 sequence: CASSFVQGATEAFF. The CDR3 bases are TGTGCCAGCAGCTTCGTACAGGGGGCAACTGAAGCTTTCTTT.